This T cell receptor (beta chain) appears in the sequencing data of a study of shared clonotypes between healthy human individuals. All participating donors were Caucasian adults from Nashville, Tennessee. About this clone: The antigen is undetermined.

Findings of the study overall: Among donors, clonotype sharing was expected to be affected by sequencing depth. Generally, naive subsets (rather than memory subsets) showed larger estimated richness. A handful of donors shared around 5.1% of their naive CD4 clonotypes.

Germline values: CDR1 LNHDA, CDR2 SQIVND (reference sequence). Trimming stripped 11 bases from V and 11 bases from J, with 21 bases between. This CDR3 has 12 residues. TCRdb's table, derived via immunoSEQ multiplex PCR, lists solely in-frame clones and lacks some. The sample carries some 1.4 million clones, around 95% recorded once. The J gene is TRBJ1-1, the V gene TRBV19; D may be TRBD1 (5 bases). What was sequenced was naive CD4+ T cells sorted from blood. Documented subset: CD45RA+ positively selected. The clonotype comes from a man aged 25 to 40 in good health. The chain's CDR3 is CAARDAQRVAFF. The CDR3 DNA reads TGTGCCGCCCGGGACGCACAAAGGGTCGCTTTCTTT.